This TCR beta chain was recorded in a study of monozygotic twins with inflammatory bowel disease. This CDR3 is built from 15 residues. The V gene's germline CDR1 is MNHEY and CDR2 SVGEGT. In preparing each TCR library, 3500 ng of total RNA was used. Template switching introduced UMIs that contain a 6-nucleotide sample barcode. Two rounds of nested PCR, of 16 and 9 cycles, were run on TCRalpha and TCRbeta cDNA. From the 5' RACE reads, TCRdb lists one entry per CDR3 protein and no DNA. The sample holds 200,000 to 250,000 distinct CDR3 sequences. The TCR comes from a human donor with ulcerative colitis or Crohn's disease, or a healthy co-twin of an affected twin (not recorded which). The rearrangement joins TRBV6-2 or TRBV6-3 to TRBJ2-3; the TCRdb D gene call, TRBD2, has no DNA to confirm it. Sequenced sample: blood. The CDR3 sequence: CASRGLAVRTDTQYF.